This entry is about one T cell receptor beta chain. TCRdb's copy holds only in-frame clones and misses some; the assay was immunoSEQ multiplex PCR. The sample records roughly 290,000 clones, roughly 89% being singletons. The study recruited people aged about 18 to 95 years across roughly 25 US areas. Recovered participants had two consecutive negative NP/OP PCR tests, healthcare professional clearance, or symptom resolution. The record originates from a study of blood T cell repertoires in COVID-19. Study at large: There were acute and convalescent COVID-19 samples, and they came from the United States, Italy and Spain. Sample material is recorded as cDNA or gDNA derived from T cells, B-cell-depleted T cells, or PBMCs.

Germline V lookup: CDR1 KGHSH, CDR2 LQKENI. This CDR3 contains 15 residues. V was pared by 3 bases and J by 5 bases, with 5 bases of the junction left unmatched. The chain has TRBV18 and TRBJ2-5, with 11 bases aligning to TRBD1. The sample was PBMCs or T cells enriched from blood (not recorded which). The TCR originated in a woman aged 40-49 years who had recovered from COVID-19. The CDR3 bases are TGTGCCAGCTCACCTCGGACAGGGGGCTTGGAGACCCAGTACTTC. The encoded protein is CASSPRTGGLETQYF.